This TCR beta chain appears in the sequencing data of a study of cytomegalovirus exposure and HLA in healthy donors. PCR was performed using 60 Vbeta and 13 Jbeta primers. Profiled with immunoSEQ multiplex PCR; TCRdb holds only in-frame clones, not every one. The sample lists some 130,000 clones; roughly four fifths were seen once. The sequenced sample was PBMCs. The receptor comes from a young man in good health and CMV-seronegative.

CDR3 DNA: TGTGCCACCTCTCCCGTTGGACTAGCGGGAGGAAGGCAGTTCTTC. Amino acids: CATSPVGLAGGRQFF. The chain links TRBV28 to TRBJ2-1, with 14 bases identical to TRBD2. The germline V gene has CDR1 MDHEN and CDR2 SYDVKM. V lost 10 bases to trimming and J lost 12 bases; unmatched junction nucleotides: 14. CDR3 length: 15 residues.